Below, one TCR beta chain is given with its context. Its antigen is undetermined. Trimming took off 4 bases at V and 10 bases at J, with 10 bases between the two ends. There are 11 residues in the CDR3. Germline loops: CDR1 MNHNS, CDR2 SASEGT. The record originates from a study of PD-1 blockade in classical Hodgkin lymphoma. General study results and limits: Newly diagnosed and completely responding patients shared comparable baseline diversity. Patients who initiated nivolumab within 1 year of ASCT were excluded. The study found that TCR diversity rose significantly by C4D1 in CD4+ but not CD8+ cells.

Sample time point: cycle 4 day 1 (C4D1), after 5 to 7 weeks of nivolumab. Each patient relapsed following autologous stem cell transplantation, and prior brentuximab vedotin exposure differed. Magnetic negative selection purified CD4+ T cells from thawed PBMCs. Best response was recorded as complete response, partial response or progressive disease. Produced via immunoSEQ multiplex PCR; TCRdb's table is partial and in-frame only. This sample carries around 9,600 clones, about three quarters of them seen once, and the ten largest clones take about 5%. J is TRBJ1-1 and V is TRBV6-1, with D unclear. This receptor was taken from a human donor with classical Hodgkin lymphoma. This specimen was CD4+ T cells from blood, taken before the fourth cycle of nivolumab. The CDR3 sequence: CASSGGSGAFF. In DNA, the CDR3 is TGTGCCAGCAGTGGAGGGTCGGGAGCTTTCTTT.